This TCR beta chain comes out of a study of T cell changes during pregnancy in multiple sclerosis. Profiled with immunoSEQ multiplex PCR; TCRdb holds only in-frame clones, not every one. The sample holds fewer than 20,000 clones, more than 70% seen once. The CDR3 runs to 15 residues. V lost 5 bases and J lost 9; bases outside the gene matches: 8. In germline, CDR1 is SGHTA, CDR2 FQGNSA. This specimen consisted of CD8+ T cells from peripheral blood mononuclear cells, obtained after pregnancy. The chain combines TRBV7-2 with TRBJ2-1; 12 bases are a match to TRBD1. The clonotype comes from a female donor with multiple sclerosis, enrolled in a pregnancy study. The CDR3 is CASSMGQGAGGEQFF. CDR3 DNA: TGTGCCAGCAGCATGGGACAGGGGGCGGGAGGTGAGCAGTTCTTC.